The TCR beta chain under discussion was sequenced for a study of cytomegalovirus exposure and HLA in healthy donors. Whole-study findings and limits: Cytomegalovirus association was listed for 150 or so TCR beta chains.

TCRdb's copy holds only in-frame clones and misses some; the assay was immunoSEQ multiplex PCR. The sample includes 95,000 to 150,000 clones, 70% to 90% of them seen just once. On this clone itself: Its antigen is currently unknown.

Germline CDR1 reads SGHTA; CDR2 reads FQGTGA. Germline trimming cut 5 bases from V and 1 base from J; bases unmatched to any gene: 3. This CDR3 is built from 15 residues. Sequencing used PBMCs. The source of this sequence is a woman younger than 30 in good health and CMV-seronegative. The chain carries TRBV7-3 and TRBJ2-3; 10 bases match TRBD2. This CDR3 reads CASSLGLAGTDTQYF. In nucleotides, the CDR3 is TGTGCCAGCAGCCTAGGACTAGCGGGCACAGATACGCAGTATTTT.